A selection of T cell receptor beta chains follows, all from one sample in a study of blood T cell repertoires in COVID-19. Sequencing was performed with immunoSEQ multiplex PCR; in TCRdb, only in-frame clones are kept and a portion is missing. The sample has 190,000 or so clones; 88% are singletons. Sequences were obtained from peripheral blood. All receptors derive from a woman in her twenties or thirties with acute or convalescent COVID-19. Both conserved end residues are part of each CDR3. The D gene is left open where the match is weak. Size is omitted from some rows. Given values are once, few, many or a class for expanded clones.

V gene,D gene,clone size,J gene,CDR3 protein,CDR3 DNA
TRBV19,TRBD1,once,TRBJ1-1,CASSILTGVTEAFF,TGTGCCAGTAGCATCCTTACAGGGGTGACTGAAGCTTTCTTT
TRBV6-1,.,.,TRBJ2-5,CASSEQPGLQETQYF,TGTGCCAGCAGTGAGCAGCCAGGGTTACAAGAGACCCAGTACTTC
TRBV28,.,.,TRBJ1-1,CATLDQGTEAFF,TGTGCCACTCTAGACCAGGGGACTGAAGCTTTCTTT
TRBV5-1,.,.,TRBJ2-2,CASSYEGRTGELFF,TGCGCCAGCAGCTACGAGGGCAGAACCGGGGAGCTGTTTTTT
TRBV11-1,TRBD1,few,TRBJ1-1,CASSLGQTDSNTEAFF,TGTGCCAGCAGCTTGGGACAGACGGATTCAAACACTGAAGCTTTCTTT
TRBV18,.,.,TRBJ1-1,CASSLSGKNTEAFF,TGTGCCAGCTCACTATCGGGAAAGAACACTGAAGCTTTCTTT
TRBV18,TRBD2,.,TRBJ2-7,CASSPLAGGPGDEQYF,TGTGCCAGCTCACCGCTAGCGGGAGGGCCTGGGGACGAGCAGTACTTC
TRBV18,.,.,TRBJ1-1,CASSATGLDTEAFF,TGTGCCAGCTCAGCAACAGGGTTAGACACTGAAGCTTTCTTT
TRBV20-1,.,.,TRBJ1-1,CSASQGGGNTEAFF,TGCAGTGCTAGTCAAGGGGGGGGGAACACTGAAGCTTTCTTT
TRBV10-3,.,.,TRBJ1-5,CAISELGGIQPQHF,TGTGCCATCAGTGAGCTGGGGGGGATCCAGCCCCAGCATTTT
TRBV4-2,TRBD2,.,TRBJ2-3,CASSHSGTSADTQYF,TGTGCCAGCAGCCATTCAGGGACTAGCGCAGATACGCAGTATTTT
TRBV2,TRBD1,few,TRBJ1-2,CASSEGQGVGYGYTF,TGTGCCAGCAGTGAAGGACAGGGTGTCGGCTATGGCTACACCTTC
TRBV5-1,.,.,TRBJ1-1,CASSIDSTYTEAFF,TGCGCCAGCAGCATAGACAGCACATACACTGAAGCTTTCTTT
TRBV29-1,.,.,TRBJ1-2,CSAHSQTNYGYTF,TGCAGCGCCCACTCACAGACCAACTATGGCTACACCTTC
TRBV25-1,.,.,TRBJ2-5,CASSELTGQETQYF,TGTGCCAGCAGTGAATTAACCGGGCAAGAGACCCAGTACTTC
TRBV28,TRBD1,.,TRBJ1-1,CASSPTGRGHAEAFF,TGTGCCAGCAGTCCCACGGGCAGGGGGCACGCTGAAGCTTTCTTT
TRBV27,.,.,TRBJ1-3,CASSLRSGADTIYF,TGTGCCAGCAGTTTAAGGTCAGGGGCGGACACCATATATTTT
TRBV7-9,TRBD1,.,TRBJ1-4,CASRQGGEKLFF,TGTGCCAGCCGACAGGGCGGAGAAAAACTGTTTTTT
TRBV28,.,.,TRBJ1-1,CASISGRWTEAFF,TGTGCCAGCATATCAGGGAGGTGGACTGAAGCTTTCTTT
TRBV29-1,.,.,TRBJ2-7,CSVVDSVGQYF,TGCAGCGTTGTTGACTCAGTCGGGCAGTACTTC
TRBV3-1/TRBV3-2,.,.,TRBJ2-7,CASSFRSSSYEQYF,TGTGCCAGCAGCTTTCGGAGTAGCTCCTACGAGCAGTACTTC
TRBV5-6,.,.,TRBJ2-7,CASSSTQGLVYEQYF,TGTGCCAGCAGCAGCACTCAGGGCCTAGTCTACGAGCAGTACTTC
TRBV5-6,.,.,TRBJ1-5,CASSPPGGNQPQHF,TGTGCCAGCAGCCCCCCGGGGGGCAATCAGCCCCAGCATTTT
TRBV30,TRBD2,.,TRBJ2-1,CAWSWAGGSEQFF,TGTGCCTGGAGTTGGGCGGGAGGAAGTGAGCAGTTCTTC
TRBV11-3,.,.,TRBJ1-1,CASSLGVQGRAFF,TGTGCCAGCAGCTTAGGGGTTCAGGGTCGAGCTTTCTTT
TRBV5-1,.,.,TRBJ1-1,CASSPDGGNKAEAFF,TGCGCCAGCAGCCCGGATGGAGGCAATAAGGCTGAAGCTTTCTTT
TRBV4-2,TRBD1,.,TRBJ2-3,CASSQRGGTGGRDTQYF,TGTGCCAGCAGCCAAAGAGGCGGGACAGGGGGCCGAGATACGCAGTATTTT
TRBV18,TRBD1,.,TRBJ1-1,CASSPDRETMAFF,TGTGCCAGCTCACCGGACAGGGAAACAATGGCTTTCTTT
TRBV3-1/TRBV3-2,TRBD1,once,TRBJ1-4,CASSQLDRANEKLFF,TGTGCCAGCAGCCAGTTGGACAGGGCTAATGAAAAACTGTTTTTT
TRBV4-2,TRBD2,.,TRBJ2-5,CASSQRESGETQYF,TGTGCCAGCAGCCAGCGGGAGTCAGGAGAGACCCAGTACTTC
TRBV29-1,.,.,TRBJ2-1,CSVRQVLINEQFF,TGCAGCGTTAGACAGGTGCTAATAAATGAGCAGTTCTTC
TRBV24-1,TRBD2,.,TRBJ2-3,CATSEASGRNTDTQYF,TGTGCCACCAGTGAGGCTAGCGGGAGGAACACAGATACGCAGTATTTT
TRBV4-1,TRBD1,.,TRBJ2-3,CASSDGGQGRVTQYF,TGCGCCAGCAGCGACGGGGGACAGGGCCGAGTTACGCAGTATTTT
TRBV6-5,.,.,TRBJ1-1,CASSYSITRRGAFF,TGTGCCAGCAGTTACTCTATTACCCGGCGGGGGGCTTTCTTT
TRBV7-9,.,.,TRBJ2-3,CASSLGSDRTDTQYF,TGTGCCAGCAGCTTAGGTAGCGACCGCACAGATACGCAGTATTTT
TRBV19,TRBD1,.,TRBJ1-5,CASTPAGTGRHQPQHF,TGTGCCAGTACCCCTGCTGGGACAGGGAGGCATCAGCCCCAGCATTTT
TRBV6-5,.,.,TRBJ2-2,CASKKRINGELFF,TGTGCCAGCAAAAAGCGGATCAACGGGGAGCTGTTTTTT
TRBV6-5,.,once,TRBJ2-1,CASSYSEWSGINEQFF,TGTGCCAGCAGTTACTCGGAATGGAGTGGAATCAATGAGCAGTTCTTC
TRBV5-1,.,.,TRBJ2-1,CASSLAGNALYNEQFF,TGCGCCAGCAGCTTGGCGGGAAATGCCCTCTACAATGAGCAGTTCTTC